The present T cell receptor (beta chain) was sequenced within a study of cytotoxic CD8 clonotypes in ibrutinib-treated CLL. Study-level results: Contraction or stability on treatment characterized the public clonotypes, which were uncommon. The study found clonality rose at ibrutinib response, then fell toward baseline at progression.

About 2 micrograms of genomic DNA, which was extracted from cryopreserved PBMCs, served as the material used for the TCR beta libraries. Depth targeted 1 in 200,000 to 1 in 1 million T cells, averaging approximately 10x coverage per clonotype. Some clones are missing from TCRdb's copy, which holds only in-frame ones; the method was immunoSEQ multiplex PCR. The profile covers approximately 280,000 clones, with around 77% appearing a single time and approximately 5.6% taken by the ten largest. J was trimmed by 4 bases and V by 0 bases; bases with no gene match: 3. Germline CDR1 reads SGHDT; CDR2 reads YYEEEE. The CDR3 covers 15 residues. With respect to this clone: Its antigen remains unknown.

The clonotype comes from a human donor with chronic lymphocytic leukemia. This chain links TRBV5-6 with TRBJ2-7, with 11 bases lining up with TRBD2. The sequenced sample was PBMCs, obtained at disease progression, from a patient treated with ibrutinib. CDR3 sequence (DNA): TGTGCCAGCAGCTTGGGACTAGCGGGGACGTACGAGCAGTACTTC. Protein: CASSLGLAGTYEQYF. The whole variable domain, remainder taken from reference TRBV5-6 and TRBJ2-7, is DAGVTQSPTHLIKTRGQQVTLRCSPKSGHDTVSWYQQALGQGPQFIFQYYEEEERQRGNFPDRFSGHQFPNYSSELNVNALLLGDSALYLCASSLGLAGTYEQYFGPGTRLTVT.